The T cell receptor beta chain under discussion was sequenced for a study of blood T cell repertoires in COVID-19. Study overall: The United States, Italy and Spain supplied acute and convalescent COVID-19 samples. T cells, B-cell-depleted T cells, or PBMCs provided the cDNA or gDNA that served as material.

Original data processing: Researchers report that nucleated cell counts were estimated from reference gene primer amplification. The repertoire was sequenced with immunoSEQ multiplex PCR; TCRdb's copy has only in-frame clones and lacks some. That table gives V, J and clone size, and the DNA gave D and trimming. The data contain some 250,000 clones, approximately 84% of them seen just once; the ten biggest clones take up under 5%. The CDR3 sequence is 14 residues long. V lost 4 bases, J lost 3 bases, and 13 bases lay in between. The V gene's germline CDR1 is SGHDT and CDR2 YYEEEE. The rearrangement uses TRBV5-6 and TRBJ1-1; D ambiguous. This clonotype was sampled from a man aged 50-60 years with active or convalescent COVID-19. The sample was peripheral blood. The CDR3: CASSTATDHTEAFF. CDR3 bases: TGTGCCAGCAGCACTGCCACAGACCACACTGAAGCTTTCTTT.